Listed here is a single TCR beta chain. TCRdb's table, derived via immunoSEQ multiplex PCR, lists solely in-frame clones and lacks some. The data hold about 110,000 clones, with around 68% observed a single time. These data originate in a study of blood T cell repertoires in COVID-19. CDR1 GTSNPN and CDR2 SVGIG come from the germline V gene (reference sequence). CDR3 length equals 14 residues. J lost 6 bases, V lost 1 base, and 7 bases had no gene match. The source is a woman aged 55-75 years with acute or convalescent COVID-19. The V and J genes are TRBV30 and TRBJ1-1; 8 bases are a match to TRBD1. What was sequenced was peripheral blood. CDR3 region: CAWSGTGGISEAFF. CDR3 sequence (DNA): TGTGCCTGGAGTGGCACAGGGGGGATTTCTGAAGCTTTCTTT. The full variable domain, rest sourced from reference TRBV30 and TRBJ1-1, is SQTIHQWPATLVQPVGSPLSLECTVEGTSNPNLYWYRQAAGRGLQLLFYSVGIGQISSEVPQNLSASRPQDRQFILSSKKLLLSDSGFYLCAWSGTGGISEAFFGQGTRLTVV.